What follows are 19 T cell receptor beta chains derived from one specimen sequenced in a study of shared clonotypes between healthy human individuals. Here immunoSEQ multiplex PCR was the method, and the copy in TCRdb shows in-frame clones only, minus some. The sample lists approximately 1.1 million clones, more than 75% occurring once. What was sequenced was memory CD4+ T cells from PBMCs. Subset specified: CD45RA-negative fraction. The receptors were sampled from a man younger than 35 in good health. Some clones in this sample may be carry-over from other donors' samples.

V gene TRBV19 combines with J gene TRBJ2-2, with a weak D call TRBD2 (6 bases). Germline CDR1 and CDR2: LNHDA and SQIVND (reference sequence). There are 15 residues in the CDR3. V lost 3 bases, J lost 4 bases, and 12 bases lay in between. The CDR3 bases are TGTGCCAGTAGTATGCGGGATTGGGGCACCGGGGAGCTGTTTTTT. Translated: CASSMRDWGTGELFF.

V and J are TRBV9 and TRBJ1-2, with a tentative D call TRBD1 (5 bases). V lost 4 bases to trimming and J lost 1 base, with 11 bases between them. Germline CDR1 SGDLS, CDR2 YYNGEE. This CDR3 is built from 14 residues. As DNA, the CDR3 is TGTGCCAGCAGCCCCGGGGCCGATAACTATGGCTACACCTTC. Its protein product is CASSPGADNYGYTF.

In DNA form, the CDR3 reads TGTGCCAGCAGTTGGAGGACTAGCGGGACAACCTACGAGCAGTACTTC. It specifies CASSWRTSGTTYEQYF. The chain combines TRBV6-5 with TRBJ2-7; 12 bases align to TRBD2. Germline V gives CDR1 MNHEY, CDR2 SVGAGI. This CDR3 comprises 16 residues. Losses at the gene ends were 4 bases for V and 2 bases for J; bases not matched to a gene: 6.

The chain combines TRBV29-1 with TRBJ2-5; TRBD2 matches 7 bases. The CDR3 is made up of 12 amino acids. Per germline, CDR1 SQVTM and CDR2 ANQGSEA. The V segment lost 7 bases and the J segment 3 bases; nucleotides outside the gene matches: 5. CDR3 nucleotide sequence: TGCAGCGAACTTGGGGGGGAAGAGACCCAGTACTTC. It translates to CSELGGEETQYF. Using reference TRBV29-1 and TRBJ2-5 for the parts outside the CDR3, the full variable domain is SAVISQKPSRDICQRGTSLTIQCQVDSQVTMMFWYRQQPGQSLTLIATANQGSEATYESGFVIDKFPISRPNLTFSTLTVSNMSPEDSSIYLCSELGGEETQYFGPGTRLLVL.

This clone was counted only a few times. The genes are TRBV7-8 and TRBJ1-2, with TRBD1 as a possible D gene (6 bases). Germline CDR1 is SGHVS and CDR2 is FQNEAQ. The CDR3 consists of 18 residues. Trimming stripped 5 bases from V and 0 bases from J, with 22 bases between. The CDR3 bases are TGTGCCAGCAGCACAAGAATGAATATGAGGACAGCTAACTATGGCTACACCTTC. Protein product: CASSTRMNMRTANYGYTF. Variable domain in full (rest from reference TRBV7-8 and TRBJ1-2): GAGVSQSPRYKVAKRGQDVALRCDPISGHVSLFWYQQALGQGPEFLTYFQNEAQLDKSGLPSDRFFAERPEGSVSTLKIQRTQQEDSAVYLCASSTRMNMRTANYGYTFGSGTRLTVV.

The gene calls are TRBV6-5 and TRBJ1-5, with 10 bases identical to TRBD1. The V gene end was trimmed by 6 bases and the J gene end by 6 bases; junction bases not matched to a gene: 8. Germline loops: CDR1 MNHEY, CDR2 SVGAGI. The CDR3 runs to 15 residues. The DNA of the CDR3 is TGTGCCAGCAGAGATTCGACAGGGGGCGGTCAGCCCCAGCATTTT. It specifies CASRDSTGGGQPQHF.

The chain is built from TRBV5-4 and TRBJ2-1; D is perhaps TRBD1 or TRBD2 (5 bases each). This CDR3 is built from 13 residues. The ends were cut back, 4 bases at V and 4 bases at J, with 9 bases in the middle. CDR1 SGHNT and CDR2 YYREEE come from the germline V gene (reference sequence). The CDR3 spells CASSPGAYNEQFF. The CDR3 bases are TGTGCCAGCAGCCCCGGGGCATACAATGAGCAGTTCTTC. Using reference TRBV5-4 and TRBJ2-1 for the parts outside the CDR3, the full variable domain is ETGVTQSPTHLIKTRGQQVTLRCSSQSGHNTVSWYQQALGQGPQFIFQYYREEENGRGNFPPRFSGLQFPNYSSELNVNALELDDSALYLCASSPGAYNEQFFGPGTRLTVL.

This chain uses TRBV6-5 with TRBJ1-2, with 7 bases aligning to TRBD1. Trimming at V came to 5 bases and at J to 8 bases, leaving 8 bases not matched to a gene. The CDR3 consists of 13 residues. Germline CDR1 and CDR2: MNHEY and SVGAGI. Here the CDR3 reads CASSRDRLGGYTF. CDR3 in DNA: TGTGCCAGCAGTCGGGACAGACTAGGGGGCTACACCTTC.

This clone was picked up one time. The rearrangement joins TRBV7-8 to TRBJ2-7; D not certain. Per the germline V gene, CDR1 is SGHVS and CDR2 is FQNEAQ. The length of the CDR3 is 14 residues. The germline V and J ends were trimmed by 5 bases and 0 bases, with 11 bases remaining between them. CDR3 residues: CASSPLDPSYEQYF. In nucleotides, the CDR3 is TGTGCCAGCAGCCCATTAGACCCCTCCTACGAGCAGTACTTC.

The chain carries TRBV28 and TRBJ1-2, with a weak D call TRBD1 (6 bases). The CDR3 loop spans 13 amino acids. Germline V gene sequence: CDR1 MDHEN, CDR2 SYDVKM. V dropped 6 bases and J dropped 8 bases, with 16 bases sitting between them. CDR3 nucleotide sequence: TGTGCCAGCAGCCTGGGGCAGGGGAACGGCTACACCTTC. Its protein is CASSLGQGNGYTF.

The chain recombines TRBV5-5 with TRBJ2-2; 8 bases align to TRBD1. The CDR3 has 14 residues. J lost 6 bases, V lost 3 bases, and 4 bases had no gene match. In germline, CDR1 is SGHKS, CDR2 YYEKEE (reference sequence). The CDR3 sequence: CASSSQGAAGELFF. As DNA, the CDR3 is TGTGCCAGCAGCTCCCAGGGGGCGGCCGGGGAGCTGTTTTTT.

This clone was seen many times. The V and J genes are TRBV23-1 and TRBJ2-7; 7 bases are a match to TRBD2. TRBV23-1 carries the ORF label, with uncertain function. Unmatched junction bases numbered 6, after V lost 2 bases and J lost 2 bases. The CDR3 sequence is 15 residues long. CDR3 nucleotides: TGCGCCAGCAGTCAAGTCTCCGGGAGGCCCTACGAGCAGTACTTC. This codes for CASSQVSGRPYEQYF.

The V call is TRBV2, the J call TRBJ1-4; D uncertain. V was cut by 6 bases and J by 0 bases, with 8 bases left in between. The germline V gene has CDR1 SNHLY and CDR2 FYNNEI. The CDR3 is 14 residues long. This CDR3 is CASSLRATNEKLFF. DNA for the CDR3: TGTGCCAGCAGCCTCCGGGCAACTAATGAAAAACTGTTTTTT.

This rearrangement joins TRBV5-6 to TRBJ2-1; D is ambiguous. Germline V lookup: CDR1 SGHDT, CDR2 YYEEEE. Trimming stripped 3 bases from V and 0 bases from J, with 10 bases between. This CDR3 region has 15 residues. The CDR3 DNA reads TGTGCCAGCAGCTCGAACCTTTACTCCTACAATGAGCAGTTCTTC. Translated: CASSSNLYSYNEQFF.

CDR3 sequence: CASSPGVDFLGDEQFF. The CDR3 coding sequence is TGCGCCAGCAGCCCTGGGGTCGACTTCCTGGGCGATGAGCAGTTCTTC. The chain carries TRBV5-1 and TRBJ2-1; D uncertain. The germline CDR1 and CDR2 sequences are SGHRS and YFSETQ. V shed 4 bases and J shed 8 bases, with 22 bases lying between them. There are 16 residues in the CDR3. Filled out from reference TRBV5-1 and TRBJ2-1, the complete variable domain reads KAGVTQTPRYLIKTRGQQVTLSCSPISGHRSVSWYQQTPGQGLQFLFEYFSETQRNKGNFPGRFSGRQFSNSRSEMNVSTLELGDSALYLCASSPGVDFLGDEQFFGPGTRLTVL.

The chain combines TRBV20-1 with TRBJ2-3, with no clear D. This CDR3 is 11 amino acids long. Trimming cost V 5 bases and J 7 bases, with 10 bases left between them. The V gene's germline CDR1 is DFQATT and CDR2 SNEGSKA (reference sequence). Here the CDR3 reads CSALSSYTQYF. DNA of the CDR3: TGCAGTGCTCTCAGCTCCTATACGCAGTATTTT.

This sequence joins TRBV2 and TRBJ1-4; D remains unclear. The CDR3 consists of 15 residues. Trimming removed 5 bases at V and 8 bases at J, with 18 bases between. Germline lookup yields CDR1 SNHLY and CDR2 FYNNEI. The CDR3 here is CASSINPGVGEKLFF. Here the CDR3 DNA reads TGTGCCAGCAGTATAAATCCGGGAGTGGGGGAAAAACTGTTTTTT.

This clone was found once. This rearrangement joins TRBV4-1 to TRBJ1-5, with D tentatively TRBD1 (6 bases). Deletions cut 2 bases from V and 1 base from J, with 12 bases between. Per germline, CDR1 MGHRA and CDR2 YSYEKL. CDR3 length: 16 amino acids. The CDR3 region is CASSQNREFSNQPQHF. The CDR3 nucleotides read TGCGCCAGCAGCCAAAACAGGGAATTCAGCAATCAGCCCCAGCATTTT.

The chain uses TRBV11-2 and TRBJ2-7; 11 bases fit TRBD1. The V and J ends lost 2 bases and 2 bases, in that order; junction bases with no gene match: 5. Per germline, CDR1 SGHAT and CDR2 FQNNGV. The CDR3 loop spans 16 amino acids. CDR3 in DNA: TGTGCCAGCAGCTTACTTTGGGGACAGGGGGCCTACGAGCAGTACTTC. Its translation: CASSLLWGQGAYEQYF.